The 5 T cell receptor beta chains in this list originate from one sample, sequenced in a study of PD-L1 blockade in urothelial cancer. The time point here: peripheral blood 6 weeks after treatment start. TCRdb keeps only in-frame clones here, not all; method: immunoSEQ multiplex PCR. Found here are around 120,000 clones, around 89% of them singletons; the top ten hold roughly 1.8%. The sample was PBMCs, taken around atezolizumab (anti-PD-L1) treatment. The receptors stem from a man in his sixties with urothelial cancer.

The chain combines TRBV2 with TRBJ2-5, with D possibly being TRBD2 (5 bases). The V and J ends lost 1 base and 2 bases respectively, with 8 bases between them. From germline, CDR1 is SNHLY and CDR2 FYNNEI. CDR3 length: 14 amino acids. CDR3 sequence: CASSEGTPQETQYF. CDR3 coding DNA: TGTGCCAGCAGTGAAGGGACTCCACAAGAGACCCAGTACTTC. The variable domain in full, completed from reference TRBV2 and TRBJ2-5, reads EPEVTQTPSHQVTQMGQEVILRCVPISNHLYFYWYRQILGQKVEFLVSFYNNEISEKSEIFDDQFSVERPDGSNFTLKIRSTKLEDSAMYFCASSEGTPQETQYFGPGTRLLVL.

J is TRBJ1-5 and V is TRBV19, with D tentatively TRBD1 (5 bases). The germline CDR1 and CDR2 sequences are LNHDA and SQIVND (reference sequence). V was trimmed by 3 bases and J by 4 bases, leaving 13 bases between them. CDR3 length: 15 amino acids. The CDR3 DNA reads TGTGCCAGTAGTATTTATGACAGAGTAAATCAGCCCCAGCATTTT. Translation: CASSIYDRVNQPQHF.

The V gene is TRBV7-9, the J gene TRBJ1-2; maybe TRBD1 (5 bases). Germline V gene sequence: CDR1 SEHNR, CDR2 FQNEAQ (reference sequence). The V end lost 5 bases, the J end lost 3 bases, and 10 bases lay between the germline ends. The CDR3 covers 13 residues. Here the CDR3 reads CASSGGVDYGYTF. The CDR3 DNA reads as TGTGCCAGCAGCGGAGGGGTGGACTATGGCTACACCTTC.

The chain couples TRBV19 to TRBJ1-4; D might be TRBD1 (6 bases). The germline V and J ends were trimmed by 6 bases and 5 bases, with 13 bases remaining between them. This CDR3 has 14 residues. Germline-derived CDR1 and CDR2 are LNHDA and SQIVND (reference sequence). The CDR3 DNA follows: TGTGCCAGTAGGACAGGCCTACAGAATGAAAAACTGTTTTTT. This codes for CASRTGLQNEKLFF.

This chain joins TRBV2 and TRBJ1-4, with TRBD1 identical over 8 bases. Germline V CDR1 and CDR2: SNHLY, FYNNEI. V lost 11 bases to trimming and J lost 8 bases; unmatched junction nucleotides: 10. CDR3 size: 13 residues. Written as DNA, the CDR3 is TGTGCCGTACAGGGGGAAGTGGGGGAAAAACTGTTTTTT. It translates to CAVQGEVGEKLFF. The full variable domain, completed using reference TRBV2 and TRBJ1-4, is EPEVTQTPSHQVTQMGQEVILRCVPISNHLYFYWYRQILGQKVEFLVSFYNNEISEKSEIFDDQFSVERPDGSNFTLKIRSTKLEDSAMYFCAVQGEVGEKLFFGSGTQLSVL.